Listed here are 5 T cell receptor beta chains from one sample, sequenced in a study of blood T cell repertoires in COVID-19. TCRdb keeps only in-frame clones here, not all; method: immunoSEQ multiplex PCR. The data contain roughly 140,000 clones, roughly 80% of them singletons. Sequences were obtained from peripheral blood. These receptors were collected from a human donor in a cohort sampled during active COVID-19.

The chain joins TRBV10-3 to TRBJ1-5, with 7 bases that match TRBD1. The CDR3 loop spans 15 amino acids. With 10 bases clipped from V and 2 bases from J, the junction kept 11 bases outside the gene matches. Germline CDR1 is ENHRY and CDR2 is SYGVKD. DNA of the CDR3: TGTGCCACCGGGGGACGGGACAGCCGCAATCAGCCCCAGCATTTT. As protein: CATGGRDSRNQPQHF.

The sample holds a few counts of this clone. The chain recombines TRBV28 with TRBJ2-2, with D possibly matching TRBD1 (5 bases). V was pared by 5 bases and J by 1 base, with 14 bases between. CDR1 and CDR2 (germline): MDHEN, SYDVKM. There are 16 residues in the CDR3. The CDR3 DNA is TGTGCCAGCAGTCCAACGCAGGGTGGGAACACCGGGGAGCTGTTTTTT. Translation: CASSPTQGGNTGELFF.

This sequence joins TRBV10-3 and TRBJ1-4; D gene unclear. Germline V gene sequence: CDR1 ENHRY, CDR2 SYGVKD. There are 12 residues in the CDR3. Trimming left V 4 bases short and J 3 bases short, with 3 bases between. The CDR3 bases are TGTGCCATCAGTGGGCCTAATGAAAAACTGTTTTTT. Protein: CAISGPNEKLFF.

This rearrangement joins TRBV12-3 or TRBV12-4 to TRBJ2-1; TRBD1 agrees at 7 bases. Losses at the gene ends were 4 bases for V and 8 bases for J; bases not matched to a gene: 2. The CDR3 runs 12 residues. The CDR3 DNA is TGTGCCAGCAGTTCGACAGGGTATGAGCAGTTCTTC. This encodes CASSSTGYEQFF.

This clone showed up just once. The V and J genes are TRBV7-3 and TRBJ2-3; the match to TRBD2 covers 14 bases. The CDR3 is 17 residues long. Germline lookup yields CDR1 SGHTA and CDR2 FQGTGA. J lost 6 bases, V lost 2 bases, and 7 bases had no gene match. The CDR3 bases are TGTGCCAGCAGCTTATTAGGACTAGCGGGGGGAAGGGATACGCAGTATTTT. This sequence encodes CASSLLGLAGGRDTQYF.